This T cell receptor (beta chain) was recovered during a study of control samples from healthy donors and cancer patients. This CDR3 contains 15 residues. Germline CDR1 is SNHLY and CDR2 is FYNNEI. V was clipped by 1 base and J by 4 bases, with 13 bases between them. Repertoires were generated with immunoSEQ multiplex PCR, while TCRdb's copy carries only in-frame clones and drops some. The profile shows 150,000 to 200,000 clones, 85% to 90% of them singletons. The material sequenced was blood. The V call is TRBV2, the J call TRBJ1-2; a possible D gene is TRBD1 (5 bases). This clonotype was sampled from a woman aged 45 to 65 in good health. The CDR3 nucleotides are TGTGCCAGCAGTGAAGAGGCAGGGTGGGCCTATGGCTACACCTTC. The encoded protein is CASSEEAGWAYGYTF.